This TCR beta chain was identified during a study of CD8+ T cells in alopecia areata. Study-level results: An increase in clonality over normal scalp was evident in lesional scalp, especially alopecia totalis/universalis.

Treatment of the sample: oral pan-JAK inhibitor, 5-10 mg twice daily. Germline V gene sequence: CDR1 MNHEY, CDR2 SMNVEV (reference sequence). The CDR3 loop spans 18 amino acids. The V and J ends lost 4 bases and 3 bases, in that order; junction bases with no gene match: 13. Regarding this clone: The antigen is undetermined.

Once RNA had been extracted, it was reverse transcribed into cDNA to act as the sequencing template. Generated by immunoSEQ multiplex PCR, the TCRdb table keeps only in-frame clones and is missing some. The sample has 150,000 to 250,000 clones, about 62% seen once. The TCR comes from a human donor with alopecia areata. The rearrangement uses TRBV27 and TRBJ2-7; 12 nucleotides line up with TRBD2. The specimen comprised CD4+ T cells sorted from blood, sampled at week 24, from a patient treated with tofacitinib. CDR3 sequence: CASSSPMVTSGSHYEQYF. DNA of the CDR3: TGTGCCAGCAGTTCCCCAATGGTGACTAGCGGGAGCCACTACGAGCAGTACTTC.